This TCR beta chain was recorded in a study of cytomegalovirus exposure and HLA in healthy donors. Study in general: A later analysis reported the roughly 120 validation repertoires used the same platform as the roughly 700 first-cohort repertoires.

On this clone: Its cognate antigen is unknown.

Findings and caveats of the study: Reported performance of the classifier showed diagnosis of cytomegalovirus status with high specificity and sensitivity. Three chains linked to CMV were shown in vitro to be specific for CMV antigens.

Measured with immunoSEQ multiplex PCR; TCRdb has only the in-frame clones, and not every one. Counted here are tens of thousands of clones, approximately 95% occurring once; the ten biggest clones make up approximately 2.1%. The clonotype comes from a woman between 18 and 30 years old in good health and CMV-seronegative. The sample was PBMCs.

The CDR3 nucleotides are TGTGCCAGCAGTTTTTTACCCTCCGGACTAGTTGATACGCAGTATTTT. Its protein product is CASSFLPSGLVDTQYF. V gene TRBV28 combines with J gene TRBJ2-3; the match to TRBD2 covers 7 bases. The trim removed 3 bases at V and 6 bases at J, leaving 12 bases unmatched. CDR1 MDHEN and CDR2 SYDVKM come from the germline V gene. The CDR3 spans 16 residues.